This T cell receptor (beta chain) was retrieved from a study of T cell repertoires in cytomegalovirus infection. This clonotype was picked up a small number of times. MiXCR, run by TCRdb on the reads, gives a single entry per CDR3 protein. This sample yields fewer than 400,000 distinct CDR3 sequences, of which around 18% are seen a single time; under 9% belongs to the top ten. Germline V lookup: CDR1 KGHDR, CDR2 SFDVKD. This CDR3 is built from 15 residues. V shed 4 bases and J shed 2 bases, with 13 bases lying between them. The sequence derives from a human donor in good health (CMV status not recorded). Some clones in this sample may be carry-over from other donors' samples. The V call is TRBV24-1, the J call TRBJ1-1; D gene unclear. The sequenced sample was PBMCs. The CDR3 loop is CATSEAPGANTEAFF. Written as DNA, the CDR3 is TGTGCCACCAGTGAGGCCCCGGGCGCCAACACTGAAGCTTTCTTT.